A single sample gave rise to the 10 T cell receptor beta chains below, sequenced in a study of shared clonotypes between healthy human individuals. Terminally differentiated effector memory CD45RA+ cells were left out of the naive CD8 fraction, which was CD45RO-negative and positively selected for CCR7. Only in-frame clones appear in the TCRdb table, and some are missing; sequencing was by immunoSEQ multiplex PCR. The sample carries 1.5 million to 2.5 million clones, around 96% recorded once. The source material was naive CD8+ T cells sorted from blood. These receptors were obtained from a man in his late teens or twenties in good health.

V usage is TRBV29-1 and J usage is TRBJ2-1; 7 bases fit TRBD1. Losses at the gene ends were 6 bases for V and 6 bases for J; bases not matched to a gene: 14. The CDR3 length is 15 residues. Germline V gene data show CDR1 as SQVTM and CDR2 as ANQGSEA. This CDR3 is CSVSAPDRVSNEQFF. The CDR3 DNA sequence: TGCAGCGTCTCGGCACCCGACAGGGTCAGCAATGAGCAGTTCTTC.

The chain couples TRBV5-1 to TRBJ1-1; D unresolved. Germline V CDR1 and CDR2: SGHRS, YFSETQ. This CDR3 region has 16 residues. V gave up 3 bases and J gave up 3 bases, with 18 bases separating them. The CDR3 sequence: CASSSTLSLRDTEAFF. DNA for the CDR3: TGCGCCAGCAGCTCGACCCTTAGTTTAAGGGACACTGAAGCTTTCTTT.

In this sample, this clone turned up once. CDR3 DNA sequence: TGCGCCAGCAGCCAGGGCTTCCTGCTCGGGGCGAACACTGAAGCTTTCTTT. Translating gives CASSQGFLLGANTEAFF. The chain uses TRBV4-3 and TRBJ1-1; possible D gene TRBD1, 5 bases. Germline V lookup: CDR1 LGHNA, CDR2 YSLEER. With 3 bases removed from V and 1 base from J, the gap between germline ends came to 18 bases. CDR3 length: 17 amino acids.

The V call is TRBV21-1, the J call TRBJ2-1; TRBD2 is taken as the D call from the table, unchecked against the DNA. TRBV21-1 counts as a pseudogene. This CDR3 has 16 residues. The CDR3 reads CASSSTLRGGSSEQFF. The DNA of the CDR3 is TGTGCCAGCAGCTCCACTCTCCGGGGCGGGAGCAGTGAGCAGTTCTTC.

Turning to this clone: A single base is all that separates this from a far larger clone, so a read error is likely. Other DNA sequences in the same sample also yield this CDR3. This sequence joins TRBV6-6 and TRBJ2-2; possibly TRBD1 or TRBD2 for D (5 bases each). V lost 2 bases and J 4 bases, leaving 8 bases between the germline ends. The germline V gene encodes CDR1 MNHNY and CDR2 SVGAGI (reference sequence). The length of the CDR3 is 14 residues. The CDR3 coding sequence is TGTGCCAGCAGTTACCTGGGGGTCACCGGGGAGCTGTTTTTT. It is translated as CASSYLGVTGELFF.

The chain recombines TRBV9 with TRBJ2-6; TRBD2 matches 12 bases. From germline, CDR1 is SGDLS and CDR2 YYNGEE. The CDR3 runs 18 residues. Trimming removed 3 bases from V and 1 base from J; junction bases left unmatched: 5. CDR3 in DNA: TGTGCCAGCAGCGGGGGACTAGCGGGTAATTCTGGGGCCAACGTCCTGACTTTC. This translates into CASSGGLAGNSGANVLTF. Supplemented by reference TRBV9 and TRBJ2-6, the full variable domain reads DSGVTQTPKHLITATGQRVTLRCSPRSGDLSVYWYQQSLDQGLQFLIQYYNGEERAKGNILERFSAQQFPDLHSELNLSSLELGDSALYFCASSGGLAGNSGANVLTFGAGSRLTVL.

As to this clone: The same CDR3 is also encoded by other DNA sequences in this sample. This chain joins TRBV28 and TRBJ1-2, with no clear D. Germline CDR1 reads MDHEN; CDR2 reads SYDVKM. The CDR3 extends over 13 amino acids. Trimming took off 3 bases at V and 0 bases at J, with 5 bases between the two ends. CDR3 residues: CASSLAANYGYTF. As DNA, the CDR3 is TGTGCCAGCAGTTTGGCAGCTAACTATGGCTACACCTTC.

V is TRBV28 and J is TRBJ2-7; weak D call: TRBD2 (5 bases). The V gene lost 11 bases and the J gene lost 7 bases, with 15 bases spanning the gap. The CDR3 has 11 amino acids. Germline values: CDR1 MDHEN, CDR2 SYDVKM. CDR3 amino acids: CAGGPLGEQYF. The CDR3 nucleotides read TGTGCCGGCGGGCCTTTAGGAGAGCAGTACTTC.

The rearrangement uses TRBV4-1 and TRBJ2-1, with D perhaps matching TRBD2 (6 bases). Germline assignment: CDR1 MGHRA and CDR2 YSYEKL. The V gene lost 5 bases and the J gene lost 7 bases, with 18 bases spanning the gap. This CDR3 has 15 amino acids. Written as DNA, the CDR3 is TGCGCCAGCAGCGAAGGACTAACGCTAGTTAATGAGCAGTTCTTC. Amino acid sequence: CASSEGLTLVNEQFF.

V and J are TRBV14 and TRBJ2-7; 13 bases fit TRBD2. V shed 5 bases, J shed 6 bases, and the junction held 7 bases outside the gene matches. The V gene's germline CDR1 is SGHDN and CDR2 FVKESK. The length of the CDR3 is 15 residues. The CDR3: CASSGLAGVPGEQYF. CDR3 DNA sequence: TGTGCCAGCAGCGGACTAGCGGGAGTCCCTGGCGAGCAGTACTTC.